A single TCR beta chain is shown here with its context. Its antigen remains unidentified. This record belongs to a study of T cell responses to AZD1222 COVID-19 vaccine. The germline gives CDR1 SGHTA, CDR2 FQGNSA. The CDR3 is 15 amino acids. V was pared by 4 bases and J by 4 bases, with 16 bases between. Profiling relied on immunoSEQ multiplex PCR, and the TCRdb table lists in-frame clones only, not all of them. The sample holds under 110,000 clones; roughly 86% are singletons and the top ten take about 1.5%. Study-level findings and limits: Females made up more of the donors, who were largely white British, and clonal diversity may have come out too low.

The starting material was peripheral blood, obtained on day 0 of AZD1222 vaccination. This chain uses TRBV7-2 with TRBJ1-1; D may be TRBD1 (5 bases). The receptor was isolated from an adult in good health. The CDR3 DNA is TGTGCCAGCAGCTCGGCGGGGGGAGGGTTCACTGAAGCTTTCTTT. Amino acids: CASSSAGGGFTEAFF.